These T cell receptor beta chains were read from a single sample in a study of vaccination and CD4 T cells after COVID-19. For these receptors, no antigen is known. From the PCR reads, TCRdb called clonotypes with MiXCR, one entry per CDR3 protein. The sample includes fewer than 9,000 distinct CDR3 sequences, 35% to 45% of them seen just once. The material sequenced was CD4+ T cells from blood, cultured in vitro. These TCRs come from a human donor in good health. Each CDR3 is given with its conserved first and last residue. Each record gives: V gene, CDR3 protein.

v_gene: TRBV10-3; CDR3aa: CAISTGTGAPGELFF
v_gene: TRBV20-1; CDR3aa: CSALSTGSYGYTF
v_gene: TRBV18; CDR3aa: CASSPHSLRTGTLDGYTF
v_gene: TRBV15; CDR3aa: CATSREEYNEQFF
v_gene: TRBV7-9; CDR3aa: CASSLFREGTDTQYF
v_gene: TRBV5-8; CDR3aa: CASSLATGRFF
v_gene: TRBV12-3/TRBV12-4; CDR3aa: CASSERYEQYF
v_gene: TRBV20-1; CDR3aa: CSASPTGMNTEAFF
v_gene: TRBV6-1; CDR3aa: CASSEGSFGYTF
v_gene: TRBV6-4; CDR3aa: CASRPQGGANYGYTF
v_gene: TRBV7-9; CDR3aa: CASSLNSVAAFF
v_gene: TRBV6-1; CDR3aa: CASSRSGNYGYTF
v_gene: TRBV20-1; CDR3aa: CSASGDRGNEAFF
v_gene: TRBV2; CDR3aa: CASSESVSLGYTF
v_gene: TRBV7-9; CDR3aa: CASTPLGGTLNYGYTF
v_gene: TRBV6-5; CDR3aa: CASSYSSWSGKTGRPGYTF
v_gene: TRBV2; CDR3aa: CASSYRVEETQYF
v_gene: TRBV7-9; CDR3aa: CASSSGGWGHQMAFF
v_gene: TRBV7-7; CDR3aa: CASSMSGASTDTQYF
v_gene: TRBV27; CDR3aa: CASGRQGGYNEQFF
v_gene: TRBV7-6; CDR3aa: CASSLEPQGAKETQYF
v_gene: TRBV30; CDR3aa: CAWSVDSYNQPQHF
v_gene: TRBV7-3; CDR3aa: CASSLGGIVDTQYF
v_gene: TRBV21-1; CDR3aa: CASSKGRGSPLHF
v_gene: TRBV29-1; CDR3aa: CSVQSGAYGYTF
v_gene: TRBV20-1; CDR3aa: CSGAGRGGSGQYF
v_gene: TRBV7-2; CDR3aa: CASSLEALAGEDTQYF
v_gene: TRBV7-3; CDR3aa: CASSLQGAYGYTF
v_gene: TRBV5-1; CDR3aa: CASSLATEQYF
v_gene: TRBV19; CDR3aa: CASSSGPRLNYEQYF
v_gene: TRBV7-3; CDR3aa: CASSWNGDAEAFF
v_gene: TRBV6-1; CDR3aa: CASRGSPNTEAFF
v_gene: TRBV24-1; CDR3aa: CATSPTTGGSTDTQYF
v_gene: TRBV6-5; CDR3aa: CASSYSINSGANVLTF
v_gene: TRBV27; CDR3aa: CASAARTGVGFTEAFF
v_gene: TRBV6-1; CDR3aa: CASSVSGSSYEQYF
v_gene: TRBV7-9; CDR3aa: CASRPPGQSEAFF
v_gene: TRBV6-5; CDR3aa: CASSYWENTEAFF
v_gene: TRBV25-1; CDR3aa: CASRASGGHSPLHF
v_gene: TRBV5-1; CDR3aa: CASSLGGQGTNYGYTF
v_gene: TRBV20-1; CDR3aa: CSARPPGRGDAEAFF
v_gene: TRBV6-5; CDR3aa: CASSYSNQPSSYNSPLHF
v_gene: TRBV12-3/TRBV12-4; CDR3aa: CASSYRPTQPQHF
v_gene: TRBV20-1; CDR3aa: CSARDQNFLRDHDEQFF
v_gene: TRBV6-1; CDR3aa: CASRKTGVGSYEQYF
v_gene: TRBV20-1; CDR3aa: CSASGLQETQYF
v_gene: TRBV20-1; CDR3aa: CSARYSGYQETQYF
v_gene: TRBV10-3; CDR3aa: CAITTGFGGYTF
v_gene: TRBV29-1; CDR3aa: CSGWKETQYF
v_gene: TRBV27; CDR3aa: CASRTTTGTNNQPQHF
v_gene: TRBV19; CDR3aa: CASNNGGDSPLHF
v_gene: TRBV25-1; CDR3aa: CASSELRMGNTEAFF
v_gene: TRBV6-2/TRBV6-3; CDR3aa: CASSPLGAAASYNSPLHF
v_gene: TRBV6-1; CDR3aa: CASSDGDTEAFF
v_gene: TRBV27; CDR3aa: CASMRMNTEAFF
v_gene: TRBV4-2; CDR3aa: CASSQDEGAGYNEQFF
v_gene: TRBV6-5; CDR3aa: CASSWSQGENGYTF
v_gene: TRBV20-1; CDR3aa: CSARDPLAASTDTQYF
v_gene: TRBV12-3/TRBV12-4; CDR3aa: CASRDRGRKGYTF